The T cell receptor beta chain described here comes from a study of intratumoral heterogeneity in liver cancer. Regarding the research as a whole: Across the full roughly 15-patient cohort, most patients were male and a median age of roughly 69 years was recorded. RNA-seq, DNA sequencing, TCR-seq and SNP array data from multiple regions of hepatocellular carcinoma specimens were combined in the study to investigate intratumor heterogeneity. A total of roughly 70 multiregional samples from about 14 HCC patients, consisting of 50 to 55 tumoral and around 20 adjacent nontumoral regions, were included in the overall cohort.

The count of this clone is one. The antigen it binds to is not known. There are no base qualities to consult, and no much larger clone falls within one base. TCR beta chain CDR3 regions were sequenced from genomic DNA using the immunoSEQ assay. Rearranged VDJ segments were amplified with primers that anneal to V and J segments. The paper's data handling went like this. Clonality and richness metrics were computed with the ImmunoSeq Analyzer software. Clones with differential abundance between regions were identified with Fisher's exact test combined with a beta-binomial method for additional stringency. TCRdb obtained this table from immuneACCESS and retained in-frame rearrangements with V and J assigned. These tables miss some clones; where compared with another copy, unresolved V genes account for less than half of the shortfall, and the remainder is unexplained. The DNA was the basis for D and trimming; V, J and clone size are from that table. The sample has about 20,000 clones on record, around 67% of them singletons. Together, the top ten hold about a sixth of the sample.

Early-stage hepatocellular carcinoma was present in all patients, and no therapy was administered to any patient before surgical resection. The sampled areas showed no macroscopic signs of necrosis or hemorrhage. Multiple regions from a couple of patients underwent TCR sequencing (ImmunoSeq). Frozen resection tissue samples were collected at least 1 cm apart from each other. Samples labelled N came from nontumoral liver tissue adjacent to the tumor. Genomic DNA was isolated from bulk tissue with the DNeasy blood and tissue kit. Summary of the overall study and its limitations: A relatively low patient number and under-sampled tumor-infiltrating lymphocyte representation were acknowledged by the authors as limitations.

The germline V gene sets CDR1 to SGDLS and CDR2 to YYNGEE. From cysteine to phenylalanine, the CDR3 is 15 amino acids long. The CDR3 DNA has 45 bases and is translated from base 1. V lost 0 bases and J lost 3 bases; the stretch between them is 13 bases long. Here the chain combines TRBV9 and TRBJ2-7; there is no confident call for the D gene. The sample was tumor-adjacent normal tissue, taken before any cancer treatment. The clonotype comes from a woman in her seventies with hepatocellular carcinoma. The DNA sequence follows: TGTGCCAGCAGCGTAGGAGGAAGGGTTGGCTACGAGCAGTACTTC. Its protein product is CASSVGGRVGYEQYF.